This T cell receptor (beta chain) is from a study of T-cell memory formation after mild COVID-19. Looking at the study overall: TCR clusters largely stayed donor specific.

Regarding the study as a whole: CD4+ contracting clones lay mainly in CM and EM, CD8+ ones in EMRA. CD4/CD8 balance characterized clones contracting day 15 to 85, and CD4+ skew characterized later expanders.

The CDR3 consists of 14 residues. From germline, CDR1 is MNHEY and CDR2 SVGEGT. The V end was cut by 5 bases, the J end by 2 bases, with 10 bases between. This clonotype has more than one count but fewer than ten. Antigen: not known. TCRdb ran MiXCR on the 5' RACE reads and lists one entry per CDR3 protein. The table lists approximately 260,000 distinct CDR3 sequences, more than 15% of them singletons. Sequenced sample: PBMCs or a T cell subset sorted from them (not recorded which). The V gene is TRBV6-2 or TRBV6-3, the J gene TRBJ1-5, with D uncertain. The source is a man aged 18 to 35 who had mild COVID-19 (a few samples of this study predate the infection). Cell type and time point are not known. In DNA, the CDR3 is TGTGCCAGCAGTGCTTTCGTGGGCAATCAGCCCCAGCATTTT. Translation gives CASSAFVGNQPQHF.